This TCR beta chain was obtained from a study of T cell clonality in common variable immunodeficiency. Study results and caveats: What drives increased CVID clonality needs T cell subpopulation sequencing. In common variable immunodeficiency, TCR beta chains reportedly carried fewer deletions and N-nucleotide insertions.

This CDR3 contains 14 residues. Germline-derived CDR1 and CDR2 are SNHLY and FYNNEI. Trimming left V 8 bases short and J 5 bases short, with 18 bases between. At least ten counts were recorded for this clone. What it binds is unknown. The read ends 3 residues early relative to the CDR3; the germline J gene fills the gap. Clones were read by immunoSEQ multiplex PCR, and TCRdb kept only the in-frame ones, dropping some. This sample includes fewer than 35,000 clones with no singletons; its ten biggest clones take up about 6.7%. Replacement immunoglobulin had been given to every CVID subject for at least one year.

This TCR was sampled from a human donor with common variable immunodeficiency. The chain joins TRBV2 to TRBJ2-5; D is perhaps TRBD2 (7 bases). Sequences were obtained from peripheral blood mononuclear cells. CDR3 DNA, as far as it was read: TGTGCCAGCCGAAGGGGGGGGGCATGGGAGACC. Translated, it gives CASRRGGAWET. The whole CDR3 reads CASRRGGAWETQYF.